This T cell receptor (beta chain) derives from a study of T cell changes during pregnancy in multiple sclerosis. The ends lost 7 bases at V and 8 bases at J; junction bases unmatched: 10. The length of the CDR3 is 15 residues. Germline V gives CDR1 MNHNY, CDR2 SVGAGI (reference sequence). Assay: immunoSEQ multiplex PCR; the TCRdb copy retains only in-frame clones and omits some. The sample consists of about 40,000 clones, roughly nine tenths of them appearing once. The source is a female donor with multiple sclerosis, enrolled in a pregnancy study. The sample consisted of CD8+ T cells from peripheral blood mononuclear cells, taken before pregnancy. The chain combines TRBV6-6 with TRBJ2-1; 11 bases agree with TRBD1. CDR3 sequence: CASTSRDRGSDEQFF. The DNA of the CDR3 is TGTGCCAGCACTAGCCGGGACAGGGGGTCAGATGAGCAGTTCTTC.